The rows below give T cell receptor beta chains drawn from one sample of a study of CD8 T cells in ankylosing spondylitis. TCRdb processed the 5' RACE reads anew with MiXCR; each CDR3 protein has one entry. The sample yields about 390,000 distinct CDR3 sequences, about 20% seen once. Sample: blood, either unsorted or a sorted T cell fraction (not recorded which). The receptors were sampled from a male donor with ankylosing spondylitis. CDR3s include the opening cysteine and the closing phenylalanine or tryptophan. The D gene is left open where the match is weak. Clone size is stated in some rows and not others, as once, few, many or a class when expanded.

few TRBJ2-1 TRBV7-9 - CASLRDSPTNEQFF TGTGCCAGCCTCCGGGACTCTCCCACTAATGAGCAGTTCTTC
- TRBJ1-1 TRBV6-1 - CASSESSGAGAAFF TGTGCCAGCAGTGAAAGCTCCGGGGCCGGAGCGGCTTTCTTT
- TRBJ1-1 TRBV20-1 - CSAKQTRHTEAFF TGCAGTGCAAAACAAACCAGGCACACTGAAGCTTTCTTT
few TRBJ2-5 TRBV20-1 - CSASPRAGDQYF TGCAGTGCTAGCCCCAGAGCAGGGGACCAGTACTTC
- TRBJ2-7 TRBV9 - CASSVDLDTGQYF TGTGCCAGCAGCGTAGACCTCGACACAGGGCAGTACTTC
few TRBJ2-2 TRBV12-3/TRBV12-4 TRBD2 CASSFRPAAGGNTGELFF TGTGCCAGCAGTTTTAGACCCGCTGCGGGAGGTAACACCGGGGAGCTGTTTTTT
- TRBJ2-7 TRBV6-1 TRBD2 CASTRAGSSYEQYF TGTGCCAGCACCAGAGCGGGAAGCTCCTACGAGCAGTACTTC
- TRBJ2-2 TRBV5-1 - CASRQVYSSAGELFF TGCGCCAGCAGACAGGTATACTCCAGTGCCGGGGAGCTGTTTTTT
- TRBJ2-3 TRBV11-1 TRBD2 CASSYRGREPLDTQYF TGTGCCAGCAGCTACAGAGGGCGGGAGCCATTAGATACGCAGTATTTT
few TRBJ2-2 TRBV19 TRBD2 CATRLAGGFAGTGELFF TGTGCCACCCGACTAGCGGGAGGATTCGCGGGCACCGGGGAGCTGTTTTTT
few TRBJ2-1 TRBV9 TRBD2 CASSVATSGLSYNEQFF TGTGCCAGCAGCGTAGCGACTAGCGGACTTTCCTACAATGAGCAGTTCTTC
few TRBJ2-1 TRBV7-3 - CASSLNQYNEQFF TGTGCCAGCAGCTTAAACCAATACAATGAGCAGTTCTTC
few TRBJ2-7 TRBV3-1 - CASSQVSGSYEQYF TGTGCCAGCAGCCAAGTCTCAGGGTCCTACGAGCAGTACTTC
- TRBJ2-7 TRBV29-1 - CSVESGLSYEQYF TGCAGCGTTGAATCAGGGCTCTCCTACGAGCAGTACTTC
- TRBJ2-7 TRBV28 - CASSFGGLTEQYF TGTGCCAGCAGTTTTGGGGGCCTTACCGAGCAGTACTTC
few TRBJ2-3 TRBV7-2 TRBD1 CASSSTGTGGADTQYF TGTGCCAGCAGCTCTACCGGGACAGGGGGCGCAGATACGCAGTATTTT
few TRBJ2-1 TRBV20-1 - CSAREDRQSIINEQFF TGCAGTGCTAGAGAGGACAGACAGAGCATTATCAATGAGCAGTTCTTC
few TRBJ2-1 TRBV10-3 - CAASGGESDEQFF TGTGCCGCCAGTGGAGGGGAGAGCGATGAGCAGTTCTTC
few TRBJ2-1 TRBV5-1 TRBD2 CASNPQAGGSYNEQFF TGCGCCAGCAATCCCCAGGCGGGAGGCTCCTACAATGAGCAGTTCTTC
few TRBJ2-3 TRBV25-1 - CASKGGVSTDTQYF TGTGCCAGCAAGGGCGGGGTTAGCACAGATACGCAGTATTTT
- TRBJ2-3 TRBV20-1 - CSAWGRGSTDTQYF TGCAGTGCTTGGGGGAGAGGGAGCACAGATACGCAGTATTTT
- TRBJ2-2 TRBV4-1 TRBD1 CASSHKTGGINTGELFF TGCGCCAGCAGCCATAAGACAGGGGGGATTAACACCGGGGAGCTGTTTTTT
few TRBJ2-1 TRBV7-8 - CASSLVADSSYNEQFF TGTGCCAGCAGCTTAGTAGCGGATAGCTCCTACAATGAGCAGTTCTTC
many TRBJ1-5 TRBV12-3/TRBV12-4 - CASAPGGGRSNQPQHF TGTGCCAGCGCGCCTGGGGGGGGGCGAAGCAATCAGCCCCAGCATTTT
- TRBJ2-5 TRBV12-3/TRBV12-4 - CASSFGVGRQYF TGTGCCAGCAGTTTTGGGGTAGGGCGCCAATACTTC
few TRBJ2-7 TRBV5-1 TRBD2 CASSLGAGGFSYEQYF TGCGCCAGCAGCTTGGGAGCGGGAGGGTTCTCCTACGAGCAGTACTTC
- TRBJ2-5 TRBV7-6 - CASSTTETQYF TGTGCCAGCAGCACAACGGAGACCCAGTACTTC
few TRBJ1-2 TRBV12-3/TRBV12-4 - CASSPWVYTF TGTGCCAGCAGCCCATGGGTCTACACCTTC
- TRBJ2-2 TRBV21-1 - CASSKGTPSKPVPGELFF TGTGCCAGCAGCAAAGGGACTCCTAGCAAGCCCGTCCCCGGGGAGCTGTTTTTT
- TRBJ2-3 TRBV3-1 TRBD1 CASSFGQGPDTQYF TGTGCCAGCAGCTTTGGACAGGGCCCAGATACGCAGTATTTT
few TRBJ2-3 TRBV28 TRBD2 CASNQPGLEAPYPYF TGTGCCAGCAACCAACCGGGACTAGAGGCTCCGTATCCGTATTTT
few TRBJ2-5 TRBV3-1 TRBD2 CASSRSGGETQYF TGTGCCAGCAGCCGAAGCGGGGGAGAGACCCAGTACTTC
- TRBJ2-1 TRBV15 - CATSRVTALQGNEQFF TGTGCCACCAGCAGAGTGACGGCTCTCCAGGGTAATGAGCAGTTCTTC
- TRBJ2-1 TRBV6-5 - CASSYAGMVSEQFF TGTGCCAGCAGTTACGCGGGGATGGTATCTGAGCAGTTCTTC
- TRBJ1-2 TRBV12-3/TRBV12-4 - CASSGERYGYTF TGTGCCAGCAGCGGGGAGCGATATGGCTACACCTTC
- TRBJ2-1 TRBV14 TRBD2 CASSQTGASGMGNEQFF TGTGCCAGCAGCCAAACCGGTGCTAGCGGGATGGGAAATGAGCAGTTCTTC
many TRBJ1-5 TRBV4-3 - CASSQAGGGNQPQHF TGCGCCAGCAGCCAAGCCGGGGGGGGCAATCAGCCCCAGCATTTT
few TRBJ1-6 TRBV6-5 - CASSYVRGSPLHF TGTGCCAGCAGTTACGTCCGTGGATCACCCCTCCACTTT
- TRBJ2-3 TRBV5-1 - CASSEDSTDTQYF TGCGCCAGCAGCGAGGACAGCACAGATACGCAGTATTTT
- TRBJ2-7 TRBV15 - CATSGGATTYEQYF TGTGCCACCAGCGGGGGGGCCACCACCTACGAGCAGTACTTC
few TRBJ2-1 TRBV5-6 TRBD2 CASRSPSGRVNEQFF TGTGCCAGCCGATCCCCTAGCGGGAGAGTTAATGAGCAGTTCTTC